The entry below gives a single TCR beta chain sequence along with its context. It has no known antigen specificity. The input lacks base qualities; no much larger clone sits a single base away. The data derive from a study of identical twins (dated by TCRdb to 2016 to 2017). Regarding the study in general: To test whether fetal clonotypes persist, the study used deep sequencing on TCR alpha and beta repertoires from monozygotic twins, unrelated adults of various ages, and cord blood. To rule out contamination, the twin experiments were replicated at different times with different library preparation protocols. Broader findings and caveats from the paper: Excess twin sharing in beta out-of-frame sequences was weaker because fewer shared sequences lowered the signal-to-noise ratio. Invariant T cells such as MAIT and iNKT could partly confound zero-insertion analyses, though diverse VJ usage argued against this for most clonotypes. Because the same donors could not be followed over many years, the conclusions depended on cross-sectional statistical analysis. Compared with coincidental sharing between unrelated individuals, an excess of low generation-probability sequences was observed among out-of-frame TCR alpha sequences shared between twins. Fewer insertions were carried by abundant cord blood beta clonotypes, a similar but weaker trend appeared in young adult naive repertoires, and no such trend appeared in memory repertoires. In monozygotic twins, recombination models systematically underestimated out-of-frame TCR alpha sharing, but the models matched the sharing seen between unrelated individuals.

Every donor was a healthy Caucasian. The twin cohort consisted of three pairs of female monozygotic twins, all aged roughly 18 to 30 years. Positive isolation kits from Invitrogen were used to isolate the CD4+ and CD8+ T cell populations. V ends up 5 bases short and J 1 base short, with an unmatched junction base count of 7. From the cysteine through the phenylalanine, the CDR3 covers 15 amino acids. Only the CDR3 part of the read is kept: 45 bases, read in frame from the first base. CDR1 and CDR2, looked up from the germline V gene, are SGHAT and FQNNGV. Preparation of the library involved 5' RACE. TCRdb records Illumina HiSeq 2000 as the sequencer. A universal primer binding site was introduced by template switching, and a unique molecular identifier was present in the final cDNA, enabling accurate counting of TCR cDNA molecules. Specific primers in the conserved constant-segment region were used to synthesize first-strand cDNA for TCR alpha and beta chains. To control for contamination, every cDNA library carried two barcodes: a SMART-Mk sample barcode plus Illumina barcodes. TruSeq adapter sequences along with Illumina sample barcodes were introduced in two successive PCR steps. The TCR alpha and beta cDNA libraries were sequenced on the Illumina HiSeq platform using custom primers. Per the original workflow: Raw reads were processed with MiGEC to extract unique molecular identifiers, and MiXCR was used to determine CDR3 positions. For each individual, recombination models were inferred using an EM algorithm with the repgenHMM and IGoR tools. The analysis of shared clonotypes was done with the tcR package in R, with sharing normalized by the product of cloneset sizes. To study raw recombination without the effects of thymic and clonal selection, out-of-frame nonproductive sequences were analyzed. TCRdb reprocessing: public reads trimmed at Q25 with fastp, clones called with MiXCR, in-frame beta chains kept. For every CDR3 protein sequence, its rows merge into one entry that carries the most common genes and DNA. The V and J calls were not made by the authors but by TCRdb's processing. The sample table records 450,000 to 600,000 distinct CDR3 sequences; around 24% of these occur just once. 0.45% to 0.5% of the sample is in the top ten clones.

This sample was shared with a second study, whose subject was yellow fever vaccine responses in identical twins. Per the second study: The authors reported that the T cell response to vaccination in identical twins appeared partly convergent and partly personalized. In the study, vaccine-responding T cell clones were precisely tracked in identical twins.

The sequenced material came from CD4+ T cells sorted from blood. This chain joins TRBV11-2 to TRBJ2-5; 7 middle bases align to TRBD1. The sequence derives from a woman between 18 and 30 years old in good health. CDR3 loop: CASSPQTGTQETQYF. The DNA sequence follows: TGTGCCAGCAGCCCCCAGACAGGGACCCAAGAGACCCAGTACTTC.